This TCR beta chain stems from a study of identical twins. Only a few counts were recorded for this clonotype. Its antigen is as yet unknown. All donors were healthy Caucasians. This CDR3 spans 17 amino acids. CDR1 is SEHNR and CDR2 is FQNEAQ in the germline V gene (reference sequence). Trimming cost V 0 bases and J 3 bases; bases outside gene matches: 11. Study-wide results and caveats: For cord blood, abundant beta clonotypes had fewer insertions, unlike memory repertoires, which showed none.

TCRdb reanalysed the 5' RACE reads using MiXCR and keeps one entry per CDR3 protein. The table has 450,000 or so distinct CDR3 sequences, approximately 24% seen once. This sample also belongs to another study, concerning T cells expressing NK-cell markers. Per that paper: Underlying the TCR beta repertoires were sorted CD3+CD56+NKG2C+, CD3+CD56+NKG2C- and CD3+CD56-NKG2C+ T cells.

This receptor was obtained from a woman between 18 and 29 years old in good health. Sample: CD4+ T cells sorted from blood. The chain combines TRBV7-9 with TRBJ2-7; 7 bases line up with TRBD1. In nucleotides, the CDR3 is TGTGCCAGCAGCTTAGCGCTAACCTCGGGACAGAACTACGAGCAGTACTTC. Translated, it gives CASSLALTSGQNYEQYF.